The sequence of this TCR beta chain was determined in a study of blood T cell repertoires in COVID-19. Study at large: PBMCs, B-cell-depleted T cells, or T cells were the source of the cDNA or gDNA that made up the material.

Self-reported history from a screening survey and questionnaire set each donor's cohort. Donors of Cohort 3 who recovered were those that had two negative PCRs, clearance, or symptom resolution. As processed by the authors: Amplified reference gene primers provided the basis for estimating nucleated cell counts. Clones were read by immunoSEQ multiplex PCR, and TCRdb kept only the in-frame ones, dropping some. V and J calls and clone size are given by that table; D and trimming were obtained from the DNA. The data hold approximately 160,000 clones, with over 75% observed a single time. CDR3 size: 15 residues. V lost 4 bases, J lost 9 bases, and 17 bases lay in between. Germline CDR1 is SGHNT and CDR2 is YYREEE (reference sequence).

This receptor was obtained from a woman aged 45 to 65 who had recovered from COVID-19. The rearrangement joins TRBV5-4 to TRBJ1-6, with a possible D match to TRBD1 (5 bases). The sequencing input was PBMCs or T cells enriched from blood (not recorded which). The CDR3 coding sequence is TGTGCCAGCAGCCGTCGAACAGGCGACGGTTCACCCCTCCACTTT. It codes for CASSRRTGDGSPLHF.